This T cell receptor (beta chain) was captured by sequencing in a study of blood T cell repertoires in COVID-19. Study as a whole: T cells, B-cell-depleted T cells, or PBMCs provided the cDNA or gDNA that served as material.

CDR1 LNHDA and CDR2 SQIVND come from the germline V gene (reference sequence). The CDR3 is 14 amino acids. Deletions cut 3 bases from V and 4 bases from J, with 9 bases between. This table comes from immunoSEQ multiplex PCR, and its TCRdb copy is limited to in-frame clones, with some not included. The table records around 300,000 clones, roughly 90% of them present only once. This sequence originates from a woman in her 30s with COVID-19, enrolled during active disease. The V gene is TRBV19, the J gene TRBJ1-4; TRBD1 might be the D (5 bases). The sample was peripheral blood. The CDR3 nucleotides read TGTGCCAGTAGTATTCAGACAGTTAATGAAAAACTGTTTTTT. It translates to CASSIQTVNEKLFF.